The rows below give T cell receptor beta chains drawn from one sample of a study of T cell responses to AZD1222 COVID-19 vaccine. Profiled with immunoSEQ multiplex PCR; TCRdb holds only in-frame clones, not every one. Counted here are some 140,000 clones, roughly 92% occurring once; the ten biggest clones make up about 5%. The sequences come from peripheral blood, collected on day 0 of AZD1222 vaccination. The receptors come from an adult in good health. Both conserved end residues are part of each CDR3. The D gene is left open where the match is weak. Expanded clones get a size class; other rows say once, few or many, or leave the size out.

J gene | D gene | clone size | V gene | CDR3 protein | CDR3 DNA
TRBJ1-6 | - | once | TRBV5-6 | CASSLYGGVDSPLHF | TGTGCCAGCAGCTTGTATGGGGGTGTTGACTCACCCCTCCACTTT
TRBJ1-6 | TRBD1 | once | TRBV19 | CASKTGGRYNSPLHF | TGTGCCAGTAAAACAGGGGGCCGGTATAATTCACCCCTCCACTTT
TRBJ2-1 | - | - | TRBV3-1/TRBV3-2 | CASAGSNLNNEQFF | TGTGCCAGCGCAGGGTCGAATTTAAACAATGAGCAGTTCTTC
TRBJ2-7 | - | - | TRBV24-1 | CATSEPGLPYEQYF | TGTGCCACCAGTGAACCGGGACTCCCCTACGAGCAGTACTTC
TRBJ2-5 | TRBD2 | - | TRBV3-1/TRBV3-2 | CASSRTSGRVGETQYF | TGTGCCAGCAGTCGAACTAGCGGGAGGGTGGGAGAGACCCAGTACTTC
TRBJ2-7 | - | - | TRBV24-1 | CATSDGYEQYF | TGTGCCACCAGTGACGGCTACGAGCAGTACTTC
TRBJ2-5 | - | - | TRBV7-8 | CASSWGLGKETQYF | TGTGCCAGCAGCTGGGGCTTGGGTAAAGAGACCCAGTACTTC
TRBJ2-7 | TRBD1 | - | TRBV6-5 | CASSDRDRTYEQYF | TGTGCCAGCAGCGACCGGGACAGGACCTACGAGCAGTACTTC
TRBJ2-7 | - | - | TRBV28 | CASSLSFYEQYF | TGTGCCAGCAGTTTATCCTTCTACGAGCAGTACTTC
TRBJ2-1 | - | - | TRBV3-1/TRBV3-2 | CASSYRGWRDNEQFF | TGTGCCAGCAGCTATAGGGGGTGGCGGGACAATGAGCAGTTCTTC
TRBJ2-7 | TRBD1 | - | TRBV27 | CATTGQGNHEQYF | TGTGCCACTACGGGACAGGGGAACCACGAGCAGTACTTC